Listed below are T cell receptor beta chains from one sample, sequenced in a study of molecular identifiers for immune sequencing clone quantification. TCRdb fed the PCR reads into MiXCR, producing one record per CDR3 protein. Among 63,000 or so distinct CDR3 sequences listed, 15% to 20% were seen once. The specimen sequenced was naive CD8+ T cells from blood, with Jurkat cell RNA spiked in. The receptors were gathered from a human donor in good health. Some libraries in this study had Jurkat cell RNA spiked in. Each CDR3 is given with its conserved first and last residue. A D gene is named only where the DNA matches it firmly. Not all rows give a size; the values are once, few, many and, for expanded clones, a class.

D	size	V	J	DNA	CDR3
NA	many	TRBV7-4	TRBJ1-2	TGTGCCAGCAGAGATCCCGGGACAACCACGCTAAACTATGGCTACACCTTC	CASRDPGTTTLNYGYTF
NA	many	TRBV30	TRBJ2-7	TGTGCCTGGACAACCGGGACCAACTCCTACGAGCAGTACTTC	CAWTTGTNSYEQYF
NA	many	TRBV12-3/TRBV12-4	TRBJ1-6	TGTGCCAGCAGTTTAAGTGGGGATTCACCCCTCCACTTT	CASSLSGDSPLHF
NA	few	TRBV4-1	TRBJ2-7	TGCGCCAGCAGCCAAGACCAATTAGCGGAACCCTACGAGCAGTACTTC	CASSQDQLAEPYEQYF
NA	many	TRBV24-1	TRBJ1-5	TGTGCCACCAGTGACGGTGCCGCTCACAATCAGCCCCAGCATTTT	CATSDGAAHNQPQHF
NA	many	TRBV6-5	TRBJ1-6	TGTGCCAGCTCGGATGGGCCTAATTCACCCCTCCACTTT	CASSDGPNSPLHF
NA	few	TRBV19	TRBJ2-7	TGTGCCAGTAGTAAAGGGTTGACGGCTTACGAGCAGTACTTC	CASSKGLTAYEQYF
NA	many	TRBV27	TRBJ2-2	TGTGCCAGCGGGGGCGTCCCGGGACACCCCACCGGGGAGCTGTTTTTT	CASGGVPGHPTGELFF
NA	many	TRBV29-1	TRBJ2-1	TGCAGCCTGACCGGGCAAGTCCGTAGCCATGAGCAGTTCTTC	CSLTGQVRSHEQFF
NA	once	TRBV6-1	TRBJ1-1	TGTGCCAGCAGTGTACCTCAAATGAACACTGAAGCTTTCTTT	CASSVPQMNTEAFF
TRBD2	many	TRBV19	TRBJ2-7	TGTGCCAGTAGCCTAGCGGAACTCTCCTACGAGCAGTACTTC	CASSLAELSYEQYF
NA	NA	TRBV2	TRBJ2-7	TGTGCCAGCAGTGAATATGTCACCCCGGACCCACAGCAGTACTTC	CASSEYVTPDPQQYF